These 18 T cell receptor beta chains were sequenced from one sample in a study of human T cells and chemical hapten exposure. TCRdb passed the RACE reads through MiXCR, listing each CDR3 protein once. The sample consists of approximately 400,000 distinct CDR3 sequences, 4.8% of them appearing once. Stated time point: patch test 1, 2 weeks after DPC sensitization. This sample's treatment: therapeutic diphenylcyclopropenone sensitization with weekly scalp DPC. Sequenced here: whole blood, sampled in connection with sensitization to the hapten diphenylcyclopropenone (DPC). The receptors originated from a woman in her forties or fifties with alopecia areata. Some clones in this sample may be carry-over from other donors' samples.

Many counts were recorded for this clonotype. V gene TRBV7-9 combines with J gene TRBJ1-1, with a weak D call TRBD1 (6 bases). The ends were cut back, 6 bases at V and 1 base at J, with 21 bases in the middle. CDR3 length: 17 amino acids. Germline CDR1 SEHNR, CDR2 FQNEAQ (reference sequence). The CDR3 DNA is TGTGCCAGCAGACAAAGGTGGGGGCGCAGAGGGAACACTGAAGCTTTCTTT. The encoded protein is CASRQRWGRRGNTEAFF.

This clonotype was detected ten times or more. The chain employs TRBV6-2 or TRBV6-3 and TRBJ1-2; possibly TRBD1 for D (6 bases). V gave up 0 bases and J gave up 3 bases, with 17 bases separating them. The CDR3 covers 17 residues. In germline, CDR1 is MNHEY, CDR2 SVGEGT. The DNA for the CDR3 is TGTGCCAGCAGTTACTCCCAGACAGGAATAACGTACTATGGCTACACCTTC. Amino acid sequence: CASSYSQTGITYYGYTF.

This clonotype was picked up many times. DNA of the CDR3: TGTGCCAGCAGTCAGTATGGACAGGCCTCCTACAATGAGCAGTTCTTC. Translated, it gives CASSQYGQASYNEQFF. The V call is TRBV27, the J call TRBJ2-1; 7 bases line up with TRBD1. The CDR3 extends over 16 amino acids. Germline V lookup: CDR1 MNHEY, CDR2 SMNVEV (reference sequence). J gave up 0 bases and V 5 bases, and 7 bases lay outside the gene matches.

This clonotype was seen many times. This chain uses TRBV28 with TRBJ2-2; 12 positions match TRBD2. The length of the CDR3 is 18 residues. The trim removed 2 bases at V and 5 bases at J, leaving 9 bases unmatched. Germline V gene sequence: CDR1 MDHEN, CDR2 SYDVKM. Here the CDR3 reads CASSLLLTSGRITGELFF. The CDR3 DNA reads as TGTGCCAGCAGTTTACTCCTTACTAGCGGGAGGATAACCGGGGAGCTGTTTTTT.

This clonotype came up many times. The V call is TRBV7-6, the J call TRBJ2-5; 9 bases match TRBD1. This CDR3 is built from 14 residues. The J segment lost 5 bases and the V segment lost 5 bases, leaving 6 bases of the junction unmatched. Germline CDR1 SGHVS, CDR2 FNYEAQ. CDR3 sequence (DNA): TGTGCCAGCAGCCGAACCGGGACAGGGGAGACCCAGTACTTC. This translates into CASSRTGTGETQYF.

At least ten counts were recorded for this clonotype. The rearrangement links TRBV20-1 to TRBJ2-3; TRBD2 might be the D (5 bases). The germline V and J ends were trimmed by 3 bases and 1 base, with 11 bases remaining between them. CDR3 length: 14 amino acids. Germline V gives CDR1 DFQATT, CDR2 SNEGSKA (reference sequence). In DNA, the CDR3 is TGCAGTGCTAGTCTCGGGAAGGGCACAGATACGCAGTATTTT. Translating it yields CSASLGKGTDTQYF.

This clonotype was observed many times. The chain links TRBV4-1 to TRBJ2-1; D is uncertain. The CDR3 covers 12 residues. V was trimmed by 1 base and J by 13 bases, leaving 11 bases between them. The germline V gene encodes CDR1 MGHRA and CDR2 YSYEKL. CDR3 nucleotide sequence: TGCGCCAGCAGCCAAGGGGCTATCTCTCAGTTCTTC. As protein: CASSQGAISQFF.

This clonotype was counted at least ten times. V is TRBV28 and J is TRBJ1-5; D unclear. Germline V gene data show CDR1 as MDHEN and CDR2 as SYDVKM. CDR3 length: 11 residues. The V end was cut by 3 bases, the J end by 7 bases, with 4 bases between. CDR3 DNA: TGTGCCAGCAGTTTCCGGCAGCCCCAGCATTTT. Its translation is CASSFRQPQHF.

The table lists this clonotype with a few counts. The chain employs TRBV18 and TRBJ1-1; D unresolved. V was pared by 0 bases and J by 1 base, with 6 bases between. Germline V lookup: CDR1 KGHSH, CDR2 LQKENI. CDR3 size: 14 residues. In DNA form, the CDR3 reads TGTGCCAGCTCACCACCGAGTCCGAACACTGAAGCTTTCTTT. Encoded protein: CASSPPSPNTEAFF.

The sample holds many counts of this clonotype. This chain connects TRBV11-2 to TRBJ2-7, with D perhaps matching TRBD1 or TRBD2 (5 bases each). V shed 5 bases and J shed 5 bases, with 16 bases lying between them. The germline V gene encodes CDR1 SGHAT and CDR2 FQNNGV. CDR3 length equals 14 residues. CDR3: CASSPRDARNEQYF. CDR3 nucleotide sequence: TGTGCCAGCAGCCCGAGGGACGCAAGGAACGAGCAGTACTTC.

The chain is built from TRBV6-6 and TRBJ1-2, with unresolved D. Germline V gene sequence: CDR1 MNHNY, CDR2 SVGAGI (reference sequence). Trimming shortened V by 2 bases and J by 0 bases, and 13 bases separated the two germline ends. This CDR3 comprises 16 residues. CDR3 residues: CASSYEGGRANYGYTF. The CDR3 DNA follows: TGTGCCAGCAGTTACGAGGGCGGACGAGCTAACTATGGCTACACCTTC.

This clonotype was counted ten times or more. This chain joins TRBV4-2 and TRBJ1-4; 9 nucleotides line up with TRBD1. This CDR3 contains 16 residues. Trimming cost V 4 bases and J 8 bases; bases outside gene matches: 11. The germline V gene encodes CDR1 LGHNA and CDR2 YNFKEQ. CDR3 nucleotides: TGTGCCAGCAGCCGAGTCTTACAGGGGGCTGGCGAAAAACTGTTTTTT. Amino acid sequence: CASSRVLQGAGEKLFF.

This clonotype was picked up many times. The chain recombines TRBV3-1 with TRBJ1-1; D gene uncertain. The germline V gene has CDR1 LGHDT and CDR2 YNNKEL (reference sequence). The ends were cut back, 2 bases at V and 11 bases at J, with 9 bases in the middle. CDR3 length equals 11 residues. CDR3 residues: CASSQMELAFF. In DNA, the CDR3 is TGTGCCAGCAGCCAAATGGAATTGGCTTTCTTT.

The chain is built from TRBV20-1 and TRBJ2-7; D is undetermined. This CDR3 has 13 amino acids. V was trimmed by 5 bases and J by 2 bases, leaving 13 bases between them. The V gene's germline CDR1 is DFQATT and CDR2 SNEGSKA (reference sequence). The CDR3: CSAPRPLTYEQYF. The CDR3 DNA reads as TGCAGTGCTCCCCGGCCTTTAACCTACGAGCAGTACTTC.

There are many counts of this clonotype. The rearrangement links TRBV6-2 or TRBV6-3 to TRBJ2-5, with unresolved D. CDR1 is MNHEY and CDR2 is SVGEGT in the germline V gene. CDR3 length equals 12 residues. V was cut by 0 bases and J by 3 bases, with 2 bases left in between. Here the CDR3 reads CASSYSEETQYF. The CDR3 coding sequence is TGTGCCAGCAGTTACTCGGAAGAGACCCAGTACTTC.

In this sample, this clonotype turned up many times. The chain has TRBV10-2 and TRBJ1-5, with 8 bases aligning to TRBD1. The V gene's germline CDR1 is WSHSY and CDR2 SAAADI. The CDR3 sequence is 13 residues long. The V and J ends lost 3 bases and 7 bases, in that order; junction bases with no gene match: 2. The CDR3 is CASSDRGRQPQHF. The DNA for the CDR3 is TGCGCCAGCAGTGACAGGGGGCGGCAGCCCCAGCATTTT.

A few counts support this clonotype. The chain joins TRBV9 to TRBJ2-2, with D perhaps assigned TRBD1 or TRBD2 (6 bases each). V lost 3 bases and J 5 bases, leaving 11 bases between the germline ends. CDR3 length: 14 residues. In germline, CDR1 is SGDLS, CDR2 YYNGEE. DNA for the CDR3: TGTGCCAGCAGCGAAGGGGGAGGAACCGGGGAGCTGTTTTTT. Protein product: CASSEGGGTGELFF.

This clonotype appeared many times. This rearrangement joins TRBV6-5 to TRBJ1-2, with a weak D call TRBD1 (6 bases). Trimming shortened V by 2 bases and J by 4 bases, and 11 bases separated the two germline ends. The CDR3 covers 14 residues. Looked up from germline, CDR1 is MNHEY and CDR2 is SVGAGI. The CDR3 DNA sequence: TGTGCCAGCAGTTACCGGACAGACTTCTATGGCTACACCTTC. This codes for CASSYRTDFYGYTF.